The 4 T cell receptor beta chains given below trace back to one sample, sequenced in a study of blood T cell repertoires in COVID-19. Sequenced by immunoSEQ multiplex PCR; TCRdb stores in-frame clones only, minus some. The table records tens of thousands of clones, under 95% of them present only once. Specimen: peripheral blood. The receptors here all came from a man between 60 and 75 years old with acute or convalescent COVID-19.

This clone was recorded only once. The CDR3 here is CASSLRLATLTDTQYF. The CDR3 bases are TGTGCCAGCAGCTTAAGACTAGCGACCCTCACAGATACGCAGTATTTT. V gene TRBV7-2 combines with J gene TRBJ2-3; TRBD2 matches at 8 bases. The junction had 6 bases not matched to a gene; V was cut back by 2 bases and J by 2 bases. Germline-derived CDR1 and CDR2 are SGHTA and FQGNSA. This CDR3 has 16 residues. The whole variable domain, remainder taken from reference TRBV7-2 and TRBJ2-3, is GAGVSQSPSNKVTEKGKDVELRCDPISGHTALYWYRQSLGQGLEFLIYFQGNSAPDKSGLPSDRFSAERTGGSVSTLTIQRTQQEDSAVYLCASSLRLATLTDTQYFGPGTRLTVL.

This sequence joins TRBV6-5 and TRBJ1-3, with D possibly TRBD1 on 5 matching bases. Trimming removed 5 bases at V and 0 bases at J, with 11 bases between. Germline lookup yields CDR1 MNHEY and CDR2 SVGAGI. This CDR3 has 15 residues. The CDR3 DNA reads TGTGCCAGCAGTCGGACATCCCTCTCTGGAAACACCATATATTTT. The encoded protein is CASSRTSLSGNTIYF.

The rearrangement uses TRBV19 and TRBJ2-7; D might be TRBD1 (6 bases). The CDR3 extends over 14 amino acids. Germline V lookup: CDR1 LNHDA, CDR2 SQIVND (reference sequence). Trimming cost V 4 bases and J 1 base, with 11 bases left between them. CDR3: CASSNRDKSYEQYF. For the CDR3, the DNA is TGTGCCAGTAGTAACCGGGACAAGTCCTACGAGCAGTACTTC.

This clone appeared a few times. V gene TRBV29-1 combines with J gene TRBJ2-2; 7 bases agree with TRBD1. The CDR3 contains 17 residues. The ends lost 4 bases at V and 1 base at J; junction bases unmatched: 12. The germline gives CDR1 SQVTM, CDR2 ANQGSEA. In DNA, the CDR3 is TGCAGCGTTGGAGGGGCAGGGGGTCTCCTGAACACCGGGGAGCTGTTTTTT. This codes for CSVGGAGGLLNTGELFF.